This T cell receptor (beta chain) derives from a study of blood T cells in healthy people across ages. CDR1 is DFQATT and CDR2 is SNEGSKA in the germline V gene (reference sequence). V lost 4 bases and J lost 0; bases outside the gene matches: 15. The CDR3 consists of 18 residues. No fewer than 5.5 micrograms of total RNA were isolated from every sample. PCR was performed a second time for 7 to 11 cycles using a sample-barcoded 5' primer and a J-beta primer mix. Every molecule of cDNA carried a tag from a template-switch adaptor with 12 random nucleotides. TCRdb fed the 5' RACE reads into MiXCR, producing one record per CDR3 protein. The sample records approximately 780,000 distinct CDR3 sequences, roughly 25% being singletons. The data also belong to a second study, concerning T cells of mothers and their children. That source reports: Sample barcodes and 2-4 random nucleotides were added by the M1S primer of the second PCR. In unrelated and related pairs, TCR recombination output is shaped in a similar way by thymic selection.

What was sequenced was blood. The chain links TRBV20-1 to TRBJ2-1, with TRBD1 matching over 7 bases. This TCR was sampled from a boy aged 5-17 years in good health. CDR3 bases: TGCAGTGCTAAGAAGGCAGGGGGATTGATAGGCTCCTACAATGAGCAGTTCTTC. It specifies CSAKKAGGLIGSYNEQFF.